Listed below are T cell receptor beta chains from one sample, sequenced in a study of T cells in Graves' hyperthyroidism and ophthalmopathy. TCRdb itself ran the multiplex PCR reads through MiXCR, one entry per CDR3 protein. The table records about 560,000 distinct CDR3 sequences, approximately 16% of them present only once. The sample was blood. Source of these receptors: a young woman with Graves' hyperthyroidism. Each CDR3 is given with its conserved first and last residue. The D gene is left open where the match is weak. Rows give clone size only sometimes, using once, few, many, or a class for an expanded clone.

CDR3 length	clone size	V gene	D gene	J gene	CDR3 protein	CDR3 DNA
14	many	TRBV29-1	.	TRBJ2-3	CSVQGGYGTDTQYF	TGCAGCGTGCAAGGGGGGTACGGCACAGATACGCAGTATTTT
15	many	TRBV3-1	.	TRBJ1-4	CASSQRATTHEKLFF	TGTGCCAGCAGCCAAAGGGCAACTACTCATGAAAAACTGTTTTTT
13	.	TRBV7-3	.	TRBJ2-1	CATGSGANNEQFF	TGTGCCACCGGTTCGGGGGCCAACAATGAGCAGTTCTTC
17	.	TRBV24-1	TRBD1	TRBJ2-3	CATSDQLPGQGTDTQYF	TGTGCCACCAGTGACCAACTCCCGGGACAGGGGACAGATACGCAGTATTTT
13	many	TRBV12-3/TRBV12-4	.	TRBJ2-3	CASSLRRTDTQYF	TGTGCCAGCAGCCTCCGCCGCACAGATACGCAGTATTTT
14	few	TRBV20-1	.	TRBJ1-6	CSARGVPGNSPLHF	TGCAGTGCTAGAGGGGTGCCGGGGAATTCACCCCTCCACTTT
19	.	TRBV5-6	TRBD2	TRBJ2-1	CASSVAGTSGRARGNEQFF	TGTGCCAGCAGCGTAGCCGGGACTAGCGGGAGGGCCCGGGGCAATGAGCAGTTCTTC
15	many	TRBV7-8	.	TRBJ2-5	CASSPRDPKGETQYF	TGTGCCAGCAGCCCCCGGGACCCCAAGGGGGAGACCCAGTACTTC
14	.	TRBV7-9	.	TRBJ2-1	CASSFTGGYNEQFF	TGTGCCAGCAGCTTTACCGGGGGATACAATGAGCAGTTCTTC
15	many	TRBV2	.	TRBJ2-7	CASSRGRDPPYEQYF	TGTGCCAGCAGTCGTGGCAGGGACCCCCCCTACGAGCAGTACTTC
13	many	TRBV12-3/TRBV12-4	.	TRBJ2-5	CASSLRTAQTQYF	TGTGCCAGCAGCCTCAGGACGGCCCAGACCCAGTACTTC
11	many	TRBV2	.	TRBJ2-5	CATKKEETQYF	TGTGCCACCAAGAAGGAAGAGACCCAGTACTTC
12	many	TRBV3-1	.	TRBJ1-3	CASSQIGNTIYF	TGTGCCAGCAGCCAGATAGGAAACACCATATATTTT
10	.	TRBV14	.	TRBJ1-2	CASSQDRRRF	TGTGCCAGCAGCCAAGATCGGCGCAGGTTC
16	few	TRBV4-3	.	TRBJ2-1	CASSQDWTGSYNEQFF	TGCGCCAGCAGCCAAGATTGGACCGGCTCGTACAATGAGCAGTTCTTC
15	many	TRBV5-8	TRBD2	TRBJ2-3	CASSLSGRSADTQYF	TGTGCCAGCAGCTTAAGCGGGAGGTCCGCAGATACGCAGTATTTT
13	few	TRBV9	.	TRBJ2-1	CASSSGTRDEQFF	TGTGCCAGCAGCTCAGGAACACGGGATGAGCAGTTCTTC
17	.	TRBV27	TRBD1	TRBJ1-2	CASSRRNTKGQVFGYTF	TGTGCCAGCAGTCGCCGAAACACCAAAGGACAGGTATTCGGCTACACCTTC
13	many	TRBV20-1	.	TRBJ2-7	CSARGRGSYEQYF	TGCAGTGCTAGAGGGAGAGGCTCCTACGAGCAGTACTTC
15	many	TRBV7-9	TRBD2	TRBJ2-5	CASSTLAGGGETQYF	TGTGCCAGCAGCACACTAGCGGGAGGAGGAGAGACCCAGTACTTC
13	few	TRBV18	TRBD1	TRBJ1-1	CASSPTGRAEAFF	TGTGCCAGCTCACCGACAGGGCGGGCTGAAGCTTTCTTT
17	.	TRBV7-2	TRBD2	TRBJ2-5	CASSSKTSGGALETQYF	TGTGCCAGCAGCTCTAAGACTAGCGGGGGGGCTTTGGAGACCCAGTACTTC
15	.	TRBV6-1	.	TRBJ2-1	CASSEGVGAAYEQFF	TGTGCCAGCAGTGAAGGTGTAGGGGCGGCCTACGAGCAGTTCTTC
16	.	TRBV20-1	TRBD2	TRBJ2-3	CSANSGGAGWTDTQYF	TGCAGTGCCAATAGCGGGGGGGCAGGTTGGACAGATACGCAGTATTTT
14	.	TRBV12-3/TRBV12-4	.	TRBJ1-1	CASTPRGGITEAFF	TGTGCCAGTACCCCCCGGGGTGGTATCACTGAAGCTTTCTTT
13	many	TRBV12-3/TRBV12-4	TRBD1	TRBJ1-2	CASRRGQGYGYTF	TGTGCCAGCAGACGGGGACAGGGCTATGGCTACACCTTC
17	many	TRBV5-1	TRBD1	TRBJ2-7	CASSLSRDRGISYEQYF	TGCGCCAGCAGCTTGAGCCGGGACAGGGGGATCTCCTACGAGCAGTACTTC
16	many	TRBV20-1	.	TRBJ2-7	CSARDFSTGTTYEQYF	TGCAGTGCTAGAGATTTTAGCACAGGGACCACCTACGAGCAGTACTTC
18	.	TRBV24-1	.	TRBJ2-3	CATSDRISGFRKTDTQYF	TGTGCCACCAGTGATAGGATATCGGGATTTCGAAAGACAGATACGCAGTATTTT
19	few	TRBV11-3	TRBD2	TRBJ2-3	CASIQKPGLAGAPSDTQYF	TGTGCCAGCATCCAAAAGCCCGGACTAGCGGGGGCTCCCTCGGATACGCAGTATTTT
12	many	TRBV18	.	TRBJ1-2	CASSPKGDGYTF	TGTGCCAGCTCACCAAAGGGAGATGGCTACACCTTC
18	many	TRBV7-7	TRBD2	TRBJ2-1	CASSLALPGLAGVNEQFF	TGTGCTAGCAGCTTAGCCCTACCGGGACTAGCGGGGGTAAATGAGCAGTTCTTC
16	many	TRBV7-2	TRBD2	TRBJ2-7	CASSRAPGLAGYEQYF	TGTGCCAGCAGCCGCGCCCCGGGACTAGCGGGCTACGAGCAGTACTTC
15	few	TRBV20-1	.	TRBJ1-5	CSAPSKGTGNQPQHF	TGCAGTGCTCCCTCCAAGGGTACAGGGAACCAGCCCCAGCATTTT
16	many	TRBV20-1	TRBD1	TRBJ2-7	CSASRTGGPTSYEQYF	TGCAGTGCTTCCCGGACAGGGGGCCCCACTTCCTACGAGCAGTACTTC
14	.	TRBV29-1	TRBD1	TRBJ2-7	CSVEAWDRRYEQYF	TGCAGCGTTGAAGCTTGGGACAGAAGATACGAGCAGTACTTC
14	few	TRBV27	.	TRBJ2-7	CASSYSGLGAWQYF	TGTGCCAGCAGCTACTCCGGCCTCGGGGCCTGGCAGTACTTC
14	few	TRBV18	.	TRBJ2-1	CASSPPNGDNEQFF	TGTGCCAGCTCACCACCAAATGGGGACAATGAGCAGTTCTTC
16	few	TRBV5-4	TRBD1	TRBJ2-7	CASSLPSGTGFYEQYF	TGTGCCAGCAGCTTACCAAGCGGGACAGGGTTCTACGAGCAGTACTTC
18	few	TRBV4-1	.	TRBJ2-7	CASSQDGGRGTRPAEQYF	TGCGCCAGCAGCCAAGATGGGGGGAGGGGGACAAGGCCGGCCGAGCAGTACTTC
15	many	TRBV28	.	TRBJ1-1	CASSLSAFPGTEAFF	TGTGCCAGCAGTTTATCGGCATTCCCTGGCACTGAAGCTTTCTTT
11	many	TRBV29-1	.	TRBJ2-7	CSVDREGKQYF	TGCAGCGTTGACCGCGAGGGGAAGCAGTACTTC
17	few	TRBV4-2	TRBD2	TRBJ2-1	CASSQELAGGWDNEQFF	TGTGCCAGCAGCCAAGAACTAGCGGGGGGGTGGGACAATGAGCAGTTCTTC
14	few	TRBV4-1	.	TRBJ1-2	CASSQDNRERGYTF	TGCGCCAGCAGCCAAGATAACAGGGAGCGCGGCTACACCTTC
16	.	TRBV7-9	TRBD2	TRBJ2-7	CASSLVPSGRDREQYF	TGTGCCAGCAGCTTAGTTCCTAGCGGGCGAGATCGCGAGCAGTACTTC
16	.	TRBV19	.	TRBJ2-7	CASSITSDNPWNEQYF	TGTGCCAGTAGTATAACCAGCGACAATCCGTGGAACGAGCAGTACTTC
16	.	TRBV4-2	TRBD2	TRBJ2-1	CASSQDGTSGVNEQFF	TGTGCCAGCAGCCAAGACGGGACTAGCGGGGTCAATGAGCAGTTCTTC
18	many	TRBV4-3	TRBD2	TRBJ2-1	CASSQDGSGQGGWNEQFF	TGCGCCAGCAGCCAAGATGGCTCAGGGCAGGGAGGGTGGAATGAGCAGTTCTTC
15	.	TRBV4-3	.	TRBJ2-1	CASSQGGFSYNEQFF	TGCGCCAGCAGCCAAGGGGGATTCTCCTACAATGAGCAGTTCTTC
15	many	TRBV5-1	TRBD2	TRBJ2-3	CASRPTGRASDTQYF	TGCGCCAGCAGGCCGACCGGGAGGGCGTCAGATACGCAGTATTTT
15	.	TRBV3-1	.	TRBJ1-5	CASSQNRDFNQPLHF	TGTGCCAGCAGCCAAAACCGGGATTTCAATCAGCCCCTGCATTTT